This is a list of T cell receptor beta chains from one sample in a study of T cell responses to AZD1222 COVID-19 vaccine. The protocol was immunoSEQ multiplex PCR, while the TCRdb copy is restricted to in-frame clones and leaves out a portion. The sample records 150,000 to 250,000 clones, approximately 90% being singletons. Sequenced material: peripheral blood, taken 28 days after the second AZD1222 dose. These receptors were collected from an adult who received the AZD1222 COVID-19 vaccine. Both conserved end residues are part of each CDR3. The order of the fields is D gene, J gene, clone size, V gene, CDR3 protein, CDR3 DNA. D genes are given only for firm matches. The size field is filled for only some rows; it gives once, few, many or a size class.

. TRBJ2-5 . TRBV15 CATSRDLTGETQYF TGTGCCACCAGCAGAGATCTTACGGGGGAGACCCAGTACTTC
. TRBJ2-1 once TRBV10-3 CAISPRTTDNEQFF TGTGCCATCAGCCCCAGGACCACAGACAATGAGCAGTTCTTC
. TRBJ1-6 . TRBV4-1 CASSHRLGSANSPLHF TGCGCCAGCAGCCACCGTTTGGGGTCGGCTAATTCACCCCTCCACTTT
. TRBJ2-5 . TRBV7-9 CASSLGRSGETQYF TGTGCCAGCAGCTTAGGCAGGTCCGGGGAGACCCAGTACTTC
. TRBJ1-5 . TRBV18 CASSLDSSNQPQHF TGTGCCAGCTCACTGGACAGTAGCAATCAGCCCCAGCATTTT
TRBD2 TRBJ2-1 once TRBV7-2 CASSWREWVYNEQFF TGTGCCAGCAGCTGGCGGGAGTGGGTCTACAATGAGCAGTTCTTC
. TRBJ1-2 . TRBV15 CATSSRPNYGYTF TGTGCCACCAGCAGCCGGCCTAACTATGGCTACACCTTC
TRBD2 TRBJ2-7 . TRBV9 CASSSGNSAGEEQYF TGTGCCAGCAGCTCCGGGAATTCAGCGGGGGAGGAGCAGTACTTC
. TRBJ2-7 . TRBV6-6 CASREGTQSYEQYF TGTGCCAGCAGGGAAGGGACGCAATCCTACGAGCAGTACTTC
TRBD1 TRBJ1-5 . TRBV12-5 CASGPGTGENQPQHF TGTGCTAGTGGTCCTGGGACAGGGGAAAATCAGCCCCAGCATTTT
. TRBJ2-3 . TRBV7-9 CASSLEKGDTQYF TGTGCCAGCAGCTTGGAGAAGGGAGATACGCAGTATTTT
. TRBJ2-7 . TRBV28 CASTRGPYEQYF TGTGCCAGCACCCGGGGACCCTACGAGCAGTACTTC
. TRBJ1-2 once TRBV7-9 CASSLWEVTVGYTF TGTGCCAGCAGCTTGTGGGAGGTGACGGTTGGCTACACCTTC
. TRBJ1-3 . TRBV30 CALWARPRSRNTIYF TGTGCCCTGTGGGCCCGACCCCGTTCTAGGAACACCATATATTTT
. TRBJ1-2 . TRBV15 CATSRDRGAGGYTF TGTGCCACCAGCAGAGATAGGGGGGCTGGTGGCTACACCTTC
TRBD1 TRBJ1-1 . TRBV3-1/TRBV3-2 CASSLSSDRQKAFF TGTGCCAGCAGCCTATCTTCGGACAGGCAAAAAGCTTTCTTT
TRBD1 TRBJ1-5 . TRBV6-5 CASRGQGDSNQPQHF TGTGCCAGCAGGGGACAGGGGGATAGCAATCAGCCCCAGCATTTT
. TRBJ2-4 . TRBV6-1 CASSEFSEVQYF TGTGCCAGCAGTGAATTCAGCGAGGTTCAGTACTTC
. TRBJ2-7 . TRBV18 CASSPGRGYSYEQYF TGTGCCAGCTCACCAGGGAGGGGGTACTCCTACGAGCAGTACTTC
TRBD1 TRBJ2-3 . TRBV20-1 CSASDPGTGRTDTQYF TGCAGTGCTAGTGACCCCGGGACAGGGAGAACAGATACGCAGTATTTT
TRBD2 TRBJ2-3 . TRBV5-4 CASSLQLARGTDTQYF TGTGCCAGCAGCTTGCAACTAGCGAGGGGCACAGATACGCAGTATTTT
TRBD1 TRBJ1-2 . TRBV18 CASSPLEVQTGADGYTF TGTGCCAGCTCACCACTCGAAGTACAGACAGGGGCGGATGGCTACACCTTC